Each of the 5 T cell receptor beta chains below was sequenced from the same sample in a study of early T cells in non-severe SARS-CoV-2 infection. Using its own MiXCR run on the 5' RACE reads, TCRdb lists one record per CDR3 protein. The sample carries some 98,000 distinct CDR3 sequences, 9.5% to 11% recorded once. Sequencing was carried out using whole blood. These receptors were obtained from an adult who was a healthcare worker with PCR-confirmed SARS-CoV-2 infection or an uninfected control (not recorded which).

This clonotype was seen at least ten times. The V and J genes are TRBV10-2 and TRBJ1-5; D possibly corresponds to TRBD1 (6 bases). Germline V lookup: CDR1 WSHSY, CDR2 SAAADI. The CDR3 loop spans 15 amino acids. V lost 7 bases and J lost 2, with 15 bases in between. The CDR3 coding sequence is TGCGCCAGCACCACAGGGCCGTTGGGCAATCAGCCCCAGCATTTT. As protein: CASTTGPLGNQPQHF.

The genes are TRBV5-5 and TRBJ1-1; TRBD1 might be the D (5 bases). Looked up from germline, CDR1 is SGHKS and CDR2 is YYEKEE (reference sequence). Trimming took 4 bases from V and 0 from J, leaving 19 bases between them. The CDR3 runs to 17 residues. CDR3 amino acids: CASSAAGTRPMNTEAFF. Written as DNA, the CDR3 is TGTGCCAGCAGCGCTGCAGGGACCAGACCGATGAACACTGAAGCTTTCTTT.

V and J are TRBV24-1 and TRBJ2-4, with 12 bases matching TRBD1. Trimming took 6 bases from V and 2 from J; bases not matched to a gene: 13. The CDR3 has 19 residues. Per the germline V gene, CDR1 is KGHDR and CDR2 is SFDVKD. The CDR3 protein is CATSLGTGGEVRPKNIQYF. In nucleotides, the CDR3 is TGTGCCACCAGTCTAGGGACAGGGGGCGAGGTTAGGCCCAAAAACATTCAGTACTTC.

The chain is built from TRBV25-1 and TRBJ1-1; 7 bases match TRBD1. The CDR3 has 12 residues. Losses at the gene ends were 5 bases for V and 10 bases for J; bases not matched to a gene: 7. The germline V gene encodes CDR1 MGHDK and CDR2 SYGVNS. CDR3 region: CASSLPTGRAFF. CDR3 DNA sequence: TGTGCCAGCAGTCTCCCGACAGGGAGAGCTTTCTTT.

V usage is TRBV5-5 and J usage is TRBJ2-7, with 8 bases identical to TRBD1. The CDR3 runs 13 residues. Germline CDR1 reads SGHKS; CDR2 reads YYEKEE (reference sequence). The V segment lost 7 bases and the J segment 4 bases; nucleotides outside the gene matches: 7. In nucleotides, the CDR3 is TGTGCCAGCGCTACAGGGGGAGATTACGAGCAGTACTTC. Amino acid sequence: CASATGGDYEQYF.